This TCR beta chain was found in a study of T cells in Graves' hyperthyroidism and ophthalmopathy. Study summary: At initial diagnosis, before any treatment had begun, peripheral blood was obtained.

This clonotype was seen many times. Researchers amplified the TCR beta CDR3 regions from RNA transcripts. The TCR CDR3 first-round RT-PCR relied on the HTBI primer set. TCRdb re-analysed the multiplex PCR reads in MiXCR, keeping a single row per CDR3 protein. The data contain more than 650,000 distinct CDR3 sequences, 13% to 15% of them singletons. The receptor was derived from a woman younger than 35 with Graves' hyperthyroidism. The sequenced sample was blood.

DNA of the CDR3: TGTGCCAGCAGTTTTCTAACCCCTAGCGGGAGGCCTAGCACAGATACGCAGTATTTT. Its protein is CASSFLTPSGRPSTDTQYF. The chain uses TRBV28 and TRBJ2-3, with 11 bases identical to TRBD2. This CDR3 is built from 19 residues. The V segment lost 3 bases and the J segment 0 bases; nucleotides outside the gene matches: 11. CDR1 is MDHEN and CDR2 is SYDVKM in the germline V gene.